This T cell receptor beta chain is drawn from a study of blood T cells in healthy people across ages. The table lists this clonotype with a count of one. Its specificity is unknown. V shed 0 bases, J shed 2 bases, and the junction held 13 bases outside the gene matches. This CDR3 spans 18 amino acids. Looked up from germline, CDR1 is MNHEY and CDR2 is SVGAGI. The donors, all healthy, were Caucasians living in Russia, aged roughly 6 to 100. A second PCR, run for roughly 7 to 12 cycles, used a sample-barcoded 5' primer plus a J-beta primer mix. In TCRdb, the 5' RACE reads were re-called with MiXCR into one record per CDR3 protein. The repertoire holds about 800,000 distinct CDR3 sequences, roughly 64% seen once, with approximately 20% in the top ten. Overall study results and limits: With unsorted PBMCs, a conclusive comparison of naive versus antigen-experienced cells was not possible.

The clonotype comes from a man in his thirties or forties in good health. Sequencing was done on a sample of blood. The rearrangement links TRBV6-5 to TRBJ2-7; 7 bases are a match to TRBD2. The CDR3 here is CASSYSRTFGGGPYEQYF. The CDR3, as DNA: TGTGCCAGCAGTTACTCGAGAACTTTTGGGGGAGGGCCCTACGAGCAGTACTTC.